The clone carrying this T cell receptor (beta chain) has just a few counts. These data belong to a study of OX40 agonist ivuxolimab in advanced cancers. Across the study: Clinicians treated patients with ivuxolimab, an agonistic anti-OX40 (CD134) antibody. Patients in the trial were receiving intravenous ivuxolimab every 2 weeks, at doses of 0.01 to 10 mg/kg. Partial responses were seen in three patients, one with hepatocellular carcinoma and two with cutaneous melanoma.

The assay was immunoSEQ multiplex PCR, and TCRdb's table has in-frame clones only and misses some. The sample holds 65,000 to 80,000 clones, more than 75% seen once. Trimming cost V 1 base and J 5 bases; bases outside gene matches: 6. Germline CDR1 reads SGDLS; CDR2 reads YYNGEE. CDR3 length: 15 amino acids. This sequence originates from an adult with an advanced solid tumor such as melanoma, head and neck, liver or kidney cancer. Sample: CD4+ or CD8+ T cells sorted from blood, taken in a trial of the OX40 agonist ivuxolimab. V gene TRBV9 combines with J gene TRBJ1-1; 9 bases line up with TRBD1. This chain's CDR3 is CASSVTDRGETEAFF. The CDR3 region has the DNA TGTGCCAGCAGCGTAACGGACAGGGGCGAGACTGAAGCTTTCTTT.